This T cell receptor (beta chain) is drawn from a study of T cells in localized non-small cell lung cancer. Overall study results and limits: Uninvolved neighboring lung showed the greatest T cell clonality, exceeding tumor. Adjacent lung had a median roughly 58 of the 100 largest tumor clones.

Generated by immunoSEQ multiplex PCR, the TCRdb table keeps only in-frame clones and is missing some. Of tens of thousands of clones listed, roughly nine tenths are singletons. This CDR3 has 15 residues. The junction had 6 bases not matched to a gene; V was cut back by 5 bases and J by 2 bases. Germline V lookup: CDR1 SGHAT, CDR2 FQNNGV. Worth noting for this clone: The antigen is undetermined.

This TCR was recovered from a man aged 40 to 69 with stage I lung adenocarcinoma. Sequences were derived from peripheral blood, sampled before any cancer treatment. The chain recombines TRBV11-2 with TRBJ1-3, with 7 positions matching TRBD1. CDR3 region: CASSANRGAGNTIYF. In DNA, the CDR3 is TGTGCCAGCAGCGCAAACAGGGGAGCTGGAAACACCATATATTTT.